This is a list of T cell receptor beta chains from one sample in a study of T cells expressing NK-cell markers. TCRdb processed the 5' RACE reads again and assigns one entry to each CDR3 protein, with no DNA. Its table lists about 260,000 distinct CDR3 sequences. The sample consisted of blood T cells: a sorted CD56 or NKG2C T cell subset, CD4+ or CD8+ T cells, or bulk PBMC T cells (not recorded which). Receptor source: a man between 18 and 29 years old in good health. CDR3s include the opening cysteine and the closing phenylalanine or tryptophan. Fields, in order: J gene, V gene, CDR3 protein.

J: TRBJ2-7; V: TRBV29-1; CDR3: CSVDSGRGPYEQYF
J: TRBJ2-1; V: TRBV20-1; CDR3: CSASGLGPRNEQFF
J: TRBJ2-1; V: TRBV15; CDR3: CATSTSGVSDEQFF
J: TRBJ2-1; V: TRBV29-1; CDR3: CSVEDQAGRHKLEQFF
J: TRBJ2-2; V: TRBV11-2; CDR3: CASRPIRTNTGELFF
J: TRBJ2-2; V: TRBV5-1; CDR3: CASSLDRDATGELFF
J: TRBJ1-6; V: TRBV12-3/TRBV12-4; CDR3: CASSFLQDNSPLHF
J: TRBJ2-1; V: TRBV5-1; CDR3: CASVVASGSYNEQFF
J: TRBJ2-5; V: TRBV3-1; CDR3: CASRIGETQYF
J: TRBJ2-1; V: TRBV10-3; CDR3: CAISDTGTQTYNEQFF
J: TRBJ1-6; V: TRBV2; CDR3: CASSATGTASSYNSPLHF
J: TRBJ2-3; V: TRBV7-2; CDR3: CASSLGGMARTDTQYF
J: TRBJ2-3; V: TRBV6-6; CDR3: CASYGAGTDTQYF
J: TRBJ2-2; V: TRBV5-1; CDR3: CASSLRRGPRTGELFF
J: TRBJ2-1; V: TRBV29-1; CDR3: CTGTLTYNEQFF
J: TRBJ1-1; V: TRBV7-9; CDR3: CASSLAEMNTEAFF
J: TRBJ2-1; V: TRBV5-1; CDR3: CASSQITGGPPYNEQFF
J: TRBJ1-3; V: TRBV4-3; CDR3: CASSQGQIPSGNTIYF
J: TRBJ2-7; V: TRBV20-1; CDR3: CRTGTSSEQYF
J: TRBJ2-2; V: TRBV11-2; CDR3: CASSPSVLSSGDTGELFF
J: TRBJ2-7; V: TRBV29-1; CDR3: CSVLDRDHNYEQYF
J: TRBJ1-5; V: TRBV10-3; CDR3: CAISSGTGSNQPQHF
J: TRBJ2-5; V: TRBV4-3; CDR3: CASSQDKGSETQYF
J: TRBJ2-2; V: TRBV5-6; CDR3: CASSLGGRANTGELFF
J: TRBJ2-7; V: TRBV10-3; CDR3: CATSGPYEQYF
J: TRBJ2-1; V: TRBV11-2; CDR3: CASSQSPGQREIDNEQFF
J: TRBJ1-1; V: TRBV12-3/TRBV12-4; CDR3: CASSLSGATKEEAFF
J: TRBJ2-7; V: TRBV5-1; CDR3: CASSLVAGRYEQYF
J: TRBJ2-5; V: TRBV5-1; CDR3: CASSVGVSAETQYF
J: TRBJ2-3; V: TRBV7-2; CDR3: CASSRGVEDTQYF
J: TRBJ1-6; V: TRBV6-1; CDR3: CASNQGRRNSPLHF
J: TRBJ2-1; V: TRBV2; CDR3: CASSYISSSYNEQFF
J: TRBJ1-3; V: TRBV6-1; CDR3: CASSGDPSRKYGNTIYF
J: TRBJ2-1; V: TRBV20-1; CDR3: CSARDVQDRYTNEQFF
J: TRBJ2-4; V: TRBV28; CDR3: CASSPIQGLENIQYF
J: TRBJ2-4; V: TRBV19; CDR3: CASSIGDRGMNIQYF
J: TRBJ2-3; V: TRBV12-3/TRBV12-4; CDR3: CASSFRLAREPPPDTQYF
J: TRBJ2-7; V: TRBV5-4; CDR3: CASSPWSLADSSYEQYF
J: TRBJ1-1; V: TRBV15; CDR3: CATSRARANTEAFF
J: TRBJ2-5; V: TRBV6-1; CDR3: CASSIRGAQETQYF
J: TRBJ1-2; V: TRBV20-1; CDR3: CSARDRRGSYGYTF
J: TRBJ2-2; V: TRBV12-3/TRBV12-4; CDR3: CASSFGTGGSPGELFF
J: TRBJ2-2; V: TRBV30; CDR3: CAWSTGLAGTGELFF
J: TRBJ2-1; V: TRBV4-3; CDR3: CASSQGVERTYNEQFF
J: TRBJ2-3; V: TRBV7-7; CDR3: CASSSGLAGIRTDTQYF
J: TRBJ2-1; V: TRBV6-2/TRBV6-3; CDR3: CASRRDYYNEQFF
J: TRBJ1-2; V: TRBV11-3; CDR3: CASSLRRQQDAEGYTF
J: TRBJ1-6; V: TRBV12-3/TRBV12-4; CDR3: CASSPRAANNSPLHF
J: TRBJ2-1; V: TRBV14; CDR3: CASSDLHWEAYNEQFF
J: TRBJ2-5; V: TRBV6-5; CDR3: CASSFLEGSTQYF
J: TRBJ2-7; V: TRBV6-1; CDR3: CASSPPRHRGQYEQYF
J: TRBJ1-6; V: TRBV6-1; CDR3: CASSELDQSPLHF
J: TRBJ2-3; V: TRBV28; CDR3: CASSSLRRKPFGDTQYF